These T cell receptor beta chains were read from a single sample in a study of blood T cells in healthy people across ages. A single record per CDR3 protein comes from TCRdb applying MiXCR to the 5' RACE reads. This table holds 500,000 to 650,000 distinct CDR3 sequences, 27% found once. Separately, the same data were catalogued under a study of T cells of mothers and their children.

Sequencing was done on a sample of blood. The source of these receptors is a boy aged 2 to 10 in good health. Both conserved end residues are part of each CDR3. D genes are given only for firm matches. Clone size is stated in some rows and not others, as once, few, many or a class when expanded.

D gene,CDR3 length,V gene,J gene,clone size,CDR3 DNA,CDR3 protein
-,15,TRBV15,TRBJ1-2,few,TGTGCCACCAGCAGAGATTTGGGGGTGGACTATGGCTACACCTTC,CATSRDLGVDYGYTF
-,14,TRBV6-6,TRBJ2-6,few,TGTGCCAGGGACTCCTCCTCTGGGGCCAACGTCCTGACTTTC,CARDSSSGANVLTF
-,16,TRBV7-8,TRBJ2-1,-,TGTGCCAGCAGCTTAGCACTCCTAGGGCGGGGCAATGAGCAGTTCTTC,CASSLALLGRGNEQFF
TRBD1,15,TRBV5-6,TRBJ1-2,-,TGTGCCAGCAGCATCGAAAAAGGGGGCGACTATGGCTACACCTTC,CASSIEKGGDYGYTF
TRBD1,15,TRBV2,TRBJ2-5,few,TGTGCCAGCAGTGCGCTGACAGGGGGAGGAGAGACCCAGTACTTC,CASSALTGGGETQYF
-,12,TRBV29-1,TRBJ2-7,-,TGCAGCGTCACAAAATCTTCCTACGAGCAGTACTTC,CSVTKSSYEQYF
-,15,TRBV15,TRBJ2-1,few,TGTGCCACCAGCAGAGACAGGGTGAAGGGCAATGAGCAGTTCTTC,CATSRDRVKGNEQFF
TRBD2,14,TRBV3-1,TRBJ2-1,few,TGTGCCAGCAGCCAAGGGACTACGGGGGGTGAGCAGTTCTTC,CASSQGTTGGEQFF
TRBD2,20,TRBV4-3,TRBJ2-5,few,TGCGCCAGCAGCCAAGATACGGGAGGACTAGCGGGAGGCCCACAAGAGACCCAGTACTTC,CASSQDTGGLAGGPQETQYF
TRBD1,14,TRBV5-6,TRBJ2-7,-,TGTGCCAGCAGCCCCGGGACAGGGGTTCGGGAGCAGTACTTC,CASSPGTGVREQYF
TRBD1,14,TRBV7-2,TRBJ2-1,-,TGTGCCAGCAGCTTAACGACAGGGTGGGATGAGCAGTTCTTC,CASSLTTGWDEQFF
TRBD2,17,TRBV7-9,TRBJ2-2,-,TGTGCCAGCAGCTTCGAGACTAGCGGGAGGGCCGCCGGGGAGCTGTTTTTT,CASSFETSGRAAGELFF
-,11,TRBV7-9,TRBJ1-1,once,TGTGCCAGCAGAATTCAGGGGACGGCTTTCTTT,CASRIQGTAFF
TRBD1,13,TRBV10-3,TRBJ2-5,few,TGTGCCACTCTTGAGGGGGCAGGAGAGACCCAGTACTTC,CATLEGAGETQYF
TRBD1,13,TRBV18,TRBJ1-1,-,TGTGCCAGCTCCTTGGACAGGGTAACTGAAGCTTTCTTT,CASSLDRVTEAFF
TRBD1,14,TRBV9,TRBJ1-2,few,TGTGCCAGCAGCCCCCAGGGACAGGACTATGGCTACACCTTC,CASSPQGQDYGYTF
-,14,TRBV3-1,TRBJ2-4,-,TGTGCCAGCAGCCAAGTGGCAGGAGGAAACATTCAGTACTTC,CASSQVAGGNIQYF
-,17,TRBV10-3,TRBJ2-1,-,TGTGCCATCAGTGAGTCGGGACTGACGAGCTCCTACAATGAGCAGTTCTTC,CAISESGLTSSYNEQFF
-,14,TRBV13,TRBJ2-5,-,TGTGCCAGCAGCCCTGGGGCCCCGACGGGGACCCAGTACTTC,CASSPGAPTGTQYF
TRBD1,17,TRBV10-3,TRBJ2-5,few,TGTGCCATCAGTGAGTTAGGACAGGGATCAGGACAAGAGACCCAGTACTTC,CAISELGQGSGQETQYF
TRBD2,17,TRBV14,TRBJ2-4,few,TGTGCCAGCAGCCAAGTTTCTAGCGGGGGGGCGATGAACATTCAGTACTTC,CASSQVSSGGAMNIQYF
-,13,TRBV6-6,TRBJ1-3,-,TGTGCCAGCAGTGGACAGTTTGGAAACACCATATATTTT,CASSGQFGNTIYF
-,11,TRBV29-1,TRBJ2-5,once,TGCAGCGCCCCGAGTGGGGTAGACCAGTACTTC,CSAPSGVDQYF
-,14,TRBV25-1,TRBJ1-1,-,TGTGCCAGCAGCCGTAGGGGACAGAACACTGAAGCTTTCTTT,CASSRRGQNTEAFF
TRBD2,13,TRBV6-2/TRBV6-3,TRBJ2-3,-,TGTGCCAGCAGGCGAGCGGGAACAGATACGCAGTATTTT,CASRRAGTDTQYF
TRBD2,16,TRBV18,TRBJ2-7,few,TGTGCCAGCTCACAGGATTCCCCGGGACTAGTTTACGAGCAGTACTTC,CASSQDSPGLVYEQYF
TRBD2,16,TRBV6-1,TRBJ2-2,few,TGTGCCAGCAGAAAGTCGTACGGGGGAGGGGCCGGGGAGCTGTTTTTT,CASRKSYGGGAGELFF
-,14,TRBV5-1,TRBJ1-4,few,TGCGCCAGCAGCTTTTTACAGGGTGGCGAAAAACTGTTTTTT,CASSFLQGGEKLFF